The 19 T cell receptor beta chains below all came from one sample that was sequenced in a study of blood T cell repertoires in COVID-19. The protocol was immunoSEQ multiplex PCR, while the TCRdb copy is restricted to in-frame clones and leaves out a portion. The repertoire has fewer than 350,000 clones, around 85% of them found once; the top ten carry approximately 12%. Sequencing was done on a sample of peripheral blood. The source is a woman in her 30s with COVID-19, enrolled during active disease.

The V gene is TRBV28, the J gene TRBJ1-3; D is unresolved. Germline V lookup: CDR1 MDHEN, CDR2 SYDVKM. The CDR3 is 13 residues long. The V and J ends lost 3 bases and 1 base respectively, with 4 bases between them. CDR3 sequence reads: CASSLRSGNTIYF. The DNA of the CDR3 is TGTGCCAGCAGTTTGAGGTCTGGAAACACCATATATTTT.

The V and J genes are TRBV2 and TRBJ1-1; 8 bases match TRBD1. CDR1 and CDR2 (germline): SNHLY, FYNNEI. V lost 7 bases, J lost 5 bases, and 15 bases stayed unmatched. The CDR3 has 16 residues. Here the CDR3 reads CASILYFGQGATEAFF. The CDR3 DNA follows: TGTGCCAGCATCTTATATTTTGGACAGGGTGCGACTGAAGCTTTCTTT.

This clone was picked up one time. This chain connects TRBV7-2 to TRBJ2-3, with D perhaps TRBD2 (6 bases). Between the trimmed V and J ends, which lost 2 bases and 2 bases, there was a span of 8 bases. This CDR3 is 14 amino acids long. In germline, CDR1 is SGHTA, CDR2 FQGNSA. This CDR3 is CASSLRGYTDTQYF. The CDR3 DNA reads as TGTGCCAGCAGCTTACGGGGGTACACAGATACGCAGTATTTT.

The genes are TRBV18 and TRBJ1-2; no clear D gene. Looked up from germline, CDR1 is KGHSH and CDR2 is LQKENI. The CDR3 has 14 amino acids. V lost 3 bases, J lost 5 bases, and 13 bases lay in between. The CDR3 loop reads CASSPGSAEYGYTF. The CDR3 DNA reads TGTGCCAGCTCACCCGGTTCGGCGGAATATGGCTACACCTTC. The whole variable domain, remainder taken from reference TRBV18 and TRBJ1-2, is NAGVMQNPRHLVRRRGQEARLRCSPMKGHSHVYWYRQLPEEGLKFMVYLQKENIIDESGMPKERFSAEFPKEGPSILRIQQVVRGDSAAYFCASSPGSAEYGYTFGSGTRLTVV.

The chain is built from TRBV18 and TRBJ2-7; D might be TRBD1 (5 bases). This CDR3 region has 14 residues. Between the trimmed V and J ends, which lost 3 bases and 2 bases, there was a span of 11 bases. CDR1 and CDR2 (germline): KGHSH, LQKENI. CDR3: CASSPTTDTYEQYF. The CDR3 bases are TGTGCCAGCTCACCTACGACAGATACCTACGAGCAGTACTTC.

This sequence joins TRBV21-1 and TRBJ1-1. TRBV21-1 is labeled a pseudogene. This CDR3 comprises 14 residues. The CDR3, as DNA: TGTGCCAGCAGCCCCGGAGGGGCGGGCACTGAAGCTTTCTTT. It specifies CASSPGGAGTEAFF.

Comments on this clone: Other DNA sequences in the sample encode the same CDR3. The chain has TRBV2 and TRBJ2-7, with D hard to call. Germline values: CDR1 SNHLY, CDR2 FYNNEI. Trimming shortened V by 6 bases and J by 3 bases, and 3 bases separated the two germline ends. This CDR3 is 10 amino acids long. The CDR3 nucleotides read TGTGCCAGCAGCGGCTACGAGCAGTACTTC. Protein: CASSGYEQYF.

V and J are TRBV5-1 and TRBJ2-5; 7 bases line up with TRBD2. Germline V CDR1 and CDR2: SGHRS, YFSETQ. This CDR3 is 14 amino acids long. The trim removed 7 bases at V and 3 bases at J, leaving 9 bases unmatched. CDR3 sequence: CASFRAGREETQYF. CDR3 DNA: TGCGCCAGCTTCCGAGCGGGGAGGGAAGAGACCCAGTACTTC.

This chain connects TRBV6-1 to TRBJ1-6; 7 bases are a match to TRBD1. CDR1 is MNHNS, CDR2 SASEGT, per germline. V gave up 3 bases and J gave up 7 bases; unmatched junction bases: 0. There are 13 residues in the CDR3. CDR3 loop: CASSEDRNSPLHF. DNA for the CDR3: TGTGCCAGCAGTGAGGACAGGAATTCACCCCTCCACTTT.

The chain employs TRBV10-2 and TRBJ2-1; TRBD2 matches at 8 bases. The germline gives CDR1 WSHSY, CDR2 SAAADI. V shed 1 base, J shed 1 base, and the junction held 6 bases outside the gene matches. This CDR3 is built from 17 residues. The CDR3 sequence is CASSEFKRGRSYNEQFF. CDR3 nucleotide sequence: TGCGCCAGCAGTGAGTTCAAGCGGGGGCGGTCCTACAATGAGCAGTTCTTC.

This chain uses TRBV5-6 with TRBJ2-7; the match to TRBD1 covers 11 bases. CDR3 size: 17 residues. Trimming took 1 base from V and 3 from J; bases not matched to a gene: 9. Germline CDR1 is SGHDT and CDR2 is YYEEEE. The CDR3 is CASSLSPGTGGSYEQYF. In nucleotides, the CDR3 is TGTGCCAGCAGCTTGAGTCCTGGGACAGGGGGTAGCTACGAGCAGTACTTC.

The chain combines TRBV7-2 with TRBJ1-1; TRBD1 might be the D (6 bases). The ends were cut back, 4 bases at V and 0 bases at J, with 6 bases in the middle. CDR3 length: 13 amino acids. Germline CDR1 is SGHTA and CDR2 is FQGNSA. CDR3 nucleotide sequence: TGTGCCAGCAGCTGGACAGTGAACACTGAAGCTTTCTTT. It specifies CASSWTVNTEAFF.

CDR3 DNA sequence: TGTGCCAGCTTTAGCGGGGGGGCCGAAGACTACAATGAGCAGTTCTTC. This sequence encodes CASFSGGAEDYNEQFF. V and J are TRBV19 and TRBJ2-1; 11 bases are shared with TRBD2. CDR3 length: 16 residues. Germline CDR1 is LNHDA and CDR2 is SQIVND (reference sequence). J gave up 3 bases and V 9 bases, and 10 bases lay outside the gene matches. Full variable domain (rest looked up from reference TRBV19 and TRBJ2-1): DGGITQSPKYLFRKEGQNVTLSCEQNLNHDAMYWYRQDPGQGLRLIYYSQIVNDFQKGDIAEGYSVSREKKESFPLTVTSAQKNPTAFYLCASFSGGAEDYNEQFFGPGTRLTVL.

This chain uses TRBV27 with TRBJ2-3; 9 bases align to TRBD2. The CDR3 contains 14 residues. Per the germline V gene, CDR1 is MNHEY and CDR2 is SMNVEV (reference sequence). J lost 5 bases, V lost 2 bases, and 2 bases had no gene match. Here the CDR3 reads CASSLAGGQDTQYF. The CDR3 coding sequence is TGTGCCAGCAGTTTAGCGGGGGGGCAAGATACGCAGTATTTT.

The rearrangement links TRBV5-4 to TRBJ2-3, with a possible D match to TRBD1 (7 bases). Germline CDR1 SGHNT, CDR2 YYREEE (reference sequence). Trimming took off 3 bases at V and 5 bases at J, with 16 bases between the two ends. CDR3 length: 15 residues. The DNA of the CDR3 is TGTGCCAGCAGCTCAGGGGGGCCTTATGGAGATACGCAGTATTTT. Translated: CASSSGGPYGDTQYF.

This chain links TRBV10-3 with TRBJ2-7; 7 nucleotides match TRBD2. Germline V gene sequence: CDR1 ENHRY, CDR2 SYGVKD. The CDR3 contains 12 residues. V trimming: 8 bases; J trimming: 3 bases; junction bases outside the gene matches: 4. This chain's CDR3 is CAIGPSGYEQYF. DNA of the CDR3: TGTGCCATCGGTCCTAGCGGCTACGAGCAGTACTTC.

V gene TRBV3-1 (or the pseudogene TRBV3-2) combines with J gene TRBJ2-5; no reliable D call. The germline V gene has CDR1 LGHDT and CDR2 YNNKEL (reference sequence). Trimming cost V 4 bases and J 6 bases, with 12 bases left between them. This CDR3 comprises 13 residues. In nucleotides, the CDR3 is TGTGCCAGCAGCCGCCTGCTCGCGCAGACCCAGTACTTC. Translation gives CASSRLLAQTQYF.

The chain couples TRBV6-5 to TRBJ2-1; 10 bases fit TRBD2. The germline V gene has CDR1 MNHEY and CDR2 SVGAGI. This CDR3 spans 13 amino acids. Losses at the gene ends were 7 bases for V and 6 bases for J; bases not matched to a gene: 3. The CDR3 here is CASKAGGLNEQFF. The CDR3 DNA reads as TGTGCCAGCAAAGCGGGGGGGCTCAATGAGCAGTTCTTC.

The rearrangement uses TRBV9 and TRBJ2-1, with 7 bases fitting TRBD2. The trim removed 5 bases at V and 0 bases at J, leaving 5 bases unmatched. The germline V gene encodes CDR1 SGDLS and CDR2 YYNGEE. CDR3 length: 15 residues. CDR3 in DNA: TGTGCCAGCAGAGATTCGGGGGGCTCCTACAATGAGCAGTTCTTC. It codes for CASRDSGGSYNEQFF.